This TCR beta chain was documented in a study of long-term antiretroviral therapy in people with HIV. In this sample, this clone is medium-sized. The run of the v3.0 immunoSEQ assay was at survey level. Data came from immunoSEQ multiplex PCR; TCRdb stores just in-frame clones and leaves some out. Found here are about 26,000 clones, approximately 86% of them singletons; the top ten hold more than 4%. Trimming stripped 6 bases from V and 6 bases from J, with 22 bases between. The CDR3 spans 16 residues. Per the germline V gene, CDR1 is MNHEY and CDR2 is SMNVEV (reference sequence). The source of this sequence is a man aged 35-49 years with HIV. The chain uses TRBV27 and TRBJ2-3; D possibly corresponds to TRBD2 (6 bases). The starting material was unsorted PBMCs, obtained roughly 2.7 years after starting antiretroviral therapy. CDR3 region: CASRPFGLAPLDTQYF. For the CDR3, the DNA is TGTGCCAGCAGACCCTTCGGGCTAGCGCCCTTGGATACGCAGTATTTT.